The subject of this entry is one T cell receptor (beta chain). Some clones are missing from TCRdb's copy, which holds only in-frame ones; the method was immunoSEQ multiplex PCR. The sample contains 37,000 or so clones, approximately 94% of which appear only once. This sample was included in a study of T cells in tuberculosis. As for the study in general: The T cells targeted glucose monomycolate, a mycobacterial lipid, via CD1B.

The trim removed 4 bases at V and 1 base at J, leaving 1 base unmatched. The CDR3 length is 14 residues. CDR1 and CDR2 (germline): MDHEN, SYDVKM. The chain couples TRBV28 to TRBJ1-1; 9 bases line up with TRBD1. Sequenced input: PBMCs. The sequence came from a donor between 5 and 29 years old with latent tuberculosis or without tuberculosis infection. Some clones in this sample may be carry-over from other donors' samples. CDR3: CASSSGQGNTEAFF. The CDR3 DNA follows: TGTGCCAGCAGTTCGGGACAGGGGAACACTGAAGCTTTCTTT.